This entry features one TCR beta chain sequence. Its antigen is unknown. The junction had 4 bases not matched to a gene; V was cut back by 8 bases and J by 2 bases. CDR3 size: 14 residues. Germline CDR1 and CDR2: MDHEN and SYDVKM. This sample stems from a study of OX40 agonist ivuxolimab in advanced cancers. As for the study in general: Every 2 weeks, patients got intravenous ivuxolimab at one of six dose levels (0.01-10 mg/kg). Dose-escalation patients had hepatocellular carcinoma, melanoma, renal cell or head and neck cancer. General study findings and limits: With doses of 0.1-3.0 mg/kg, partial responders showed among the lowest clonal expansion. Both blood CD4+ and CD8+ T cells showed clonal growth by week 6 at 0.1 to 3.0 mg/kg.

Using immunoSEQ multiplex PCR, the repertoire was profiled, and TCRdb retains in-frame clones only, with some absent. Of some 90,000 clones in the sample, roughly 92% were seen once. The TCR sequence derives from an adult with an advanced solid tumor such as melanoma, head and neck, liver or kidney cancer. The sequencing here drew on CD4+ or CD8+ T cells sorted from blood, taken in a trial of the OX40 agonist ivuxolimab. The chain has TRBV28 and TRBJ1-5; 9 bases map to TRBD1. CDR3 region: CASQRQGGNQPQHF. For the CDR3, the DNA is TGTGCCAGCCAGAGACAGGGGGGCAATCAGCCCCAGCATTTT.